The clone carrying this TCR beta chain was counted once. Its specificity is not known. Assay: immunoSEQ multiplex PCR; the TCRdb copy retains only in-frame clones and omits some. This table has tens of thousands of clones, approximately 89% appearing once. The record originates from a study of naive CD8 T cells in extremely preterm neonates. Study observations and caveats: Compared with all age groups, preterm neonates showed less repertoire richness. Preterm CDR3s were shorter than older groups', with fewer N additions and less trimming.

Germline assignment: CDR1 SGHVS and CDR2 FNYEAQ. CDR3 length: 12 amino acids. V dropped 0 bases and J dropped 8; count of bases not matched to a gene: 0. Extremely preterm deliveries at roughly 23-27 weeks of gestation provided the preterm samples. The sample comprised naive CD8+ T cells from cord blood. The sequence was collected from a boy who was born preterm. The V gene is TRBV7-6, the J gene TRBJ1-2; 7 positions agree with TRBD1. In DNA, the CDR3 is TGTGCCAGCAGCTTAGCAGGGGGCGGCTACACCTTC. This translates into CASSLAGGGYTF.